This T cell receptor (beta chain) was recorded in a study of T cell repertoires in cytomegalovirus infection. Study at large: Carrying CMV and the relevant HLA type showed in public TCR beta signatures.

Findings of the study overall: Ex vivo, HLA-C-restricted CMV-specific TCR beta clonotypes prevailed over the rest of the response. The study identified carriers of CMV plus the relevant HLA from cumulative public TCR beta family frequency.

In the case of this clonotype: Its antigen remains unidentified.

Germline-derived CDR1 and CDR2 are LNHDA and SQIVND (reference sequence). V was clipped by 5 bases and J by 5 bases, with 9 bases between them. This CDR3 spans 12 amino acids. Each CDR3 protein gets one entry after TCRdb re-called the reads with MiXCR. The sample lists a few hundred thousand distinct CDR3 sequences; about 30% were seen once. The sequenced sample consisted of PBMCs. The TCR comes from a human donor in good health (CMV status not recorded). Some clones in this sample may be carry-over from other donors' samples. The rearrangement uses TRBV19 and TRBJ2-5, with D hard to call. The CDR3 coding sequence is TGTGCCAGTAGTGCCGGGCAGGAGACCCAGTACTTC. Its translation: CASSAGQETQYF.